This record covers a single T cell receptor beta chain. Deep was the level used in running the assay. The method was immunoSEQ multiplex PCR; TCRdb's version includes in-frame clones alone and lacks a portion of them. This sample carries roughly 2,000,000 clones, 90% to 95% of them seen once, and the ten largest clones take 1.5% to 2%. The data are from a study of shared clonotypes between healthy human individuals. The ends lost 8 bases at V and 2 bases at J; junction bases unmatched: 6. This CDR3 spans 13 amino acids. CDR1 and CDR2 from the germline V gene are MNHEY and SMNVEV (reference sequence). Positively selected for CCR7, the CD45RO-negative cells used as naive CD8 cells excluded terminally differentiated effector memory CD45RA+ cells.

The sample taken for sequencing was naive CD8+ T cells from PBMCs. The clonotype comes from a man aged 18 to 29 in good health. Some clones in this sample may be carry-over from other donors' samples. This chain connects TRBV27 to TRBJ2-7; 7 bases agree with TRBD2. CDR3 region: CASQRGGPYEQYF. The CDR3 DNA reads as TGTGCCAGCCAGCGGGGAGGTCCCTACGAGCAGTACTTC.